Following are 18 T cell receptor beta chains from one sample sequenced in a study of blood T cell repertoires in COVID-19. Assay used: immunoSEQ multiplex PCR; TCRdb lists only in-frame clones, some missing. The table shows fewer than 300,000 clones, with approximately 90% occurring only once. The sample taken for sequencing was peripheral blood. Receptor source: a woman aged 25 to 39 with COVID-19, enrolled during active disease.

This chain links TRBV5-1 with TRBJ1-2; D is undetermined. V was trimmed by 0 bases and J by 2 bases, leaving 8 bases between them. Germline lookup yields CDR1 SGHRS and CDR2 YFSETQ. The CDR3 runs 14 residues. CDR3 region: CASSLVGENYGYTF. As DNA, the CDR3 is TGCGCCAGCAGCTTGGTTGGGGAGAACTATGGCTACACCTTC. Drawing the rest from reference TRBV5-1 and TRBJ1-2, the complete variable domain is KAGVTQTPRYLIKTRGQQVTLSCSPISGHRSVSWYQQTPGQGLQFLFEYFSETQRNKGNFPGRFSGRQFSNSRSEMNVSTLELGDSALYLCASSLVGENYGYTFGSGTRLTVV.

The chain employs TRBV10-3 and TRBJ2-7, with 7 bases identical to TRBD2. The length of the CDR3 is 15 residues. Per germline, CDR1 ENHRY and CDR2 SYGVKD. V was clipped by 6 bases and J by 2 bases; unmatched bases: 10. CDR3 amino acids: CAIRNPGTKTYEQYF. In nucleotides, the CDR3 is TGTGCCATCAGAAACCCCGGGACTAAGACCTACGAGCAGTACTTC.

The CDR3 spells CASSSNRFRTGELFF. CDR3 DNA: TGTGCCAGCAGTTCAAACAGGTTTCGGACCGGGGAGCTGTTTTTT. This chain connects TRBV27 to TRBJ2-2, with a possible D match to TRBD1 (5 bases). Trimming shortened V by 4 bases and J by 5 bases, and 14 bases separated the two germline ends. Germline loops: CDR1 MNHEY, CDR2 SMNVEV (reference sequence). CDR3 size: 15 residues.

The chain links TRBV30 to TRBJ2-5; unclear D gene. Germline-derived CDR1 and CDR2 are GTSNPN and SVGIG (reference sequence). V was trimmed by 3 bases and J by 5 bases, leaving 10 bases between them. CDR3 length equals 12 residues. As DNA, the CDR3 is TGTGCCTGGAGCGCCTCTGAGGAGACCCAGTACTTC. Protein product: CAWSASEETQYF.

The chain combines TRBV2 with TRBJ2-7, with TRBD2 matching 10 bases. Germline assignment: CDR1 SNHLY and CDR2 FYNNEI. This CDR3 comprises 16 residues. After removal of 3 bases from V and 5 bases from J, the junction contained 10 bases not matched to a gene. CDR3 sequence (DNA): TGTGCCAGCAGTGATTTGGTAGCGGGGGGAGAGGACGAGCAGTACTTC. This encodes CASSDLVAGGEDEQYF.

The genes are TRBV19 and TRBJ2-7; no reliable D call. The CDR3 is made up of 13 amino acids. The V gene lost 1 base and the J gene lost 2 bases, with 6 bases spanning the gap. Germline-derived CDR1 and CDR2 are LNHDA and SQIVND (reference sequence). CDR3 residues: CASSIAGPYEQYF. The DNA for the CDR3 is TGTGCCAGTAGTATAGCTGGGCCCTACGAGCAGTACTTC.

The chain recombines TRBV3-1 (or the pseudogene TRBV3-2) with TRBJ1-3; D uncertain. Trimming left V 0 bases short and J 6 bases short, with 6 bases between. Germline V gives CDR1 LGHDT, CDR2 YNNKEL (reference sequence). The CDR3 consists of 13 residues. This CDR3 reads CASSQDSVNTIYF. The CDR3 DNA sequence: TGTGCCAGCAGCCAAGACAGCGTAAACACCATATATTTT.

This clone was detected only once. V and J are TRBV9 and TRBJ1-1; 10 nucleotides align to TRBD1. V lost 3 bases, J lost 5 bases, and 7 bases stayed unmatched. Germline-derived CDR1 and CDR2 are SGDLS and YYNGEE. This CDR3 contains 15 residues. In nucleotides, the CDR3 is TGTGCCAGCAGCGGCCGGACAGGGGGTAGGACTGAAGCTTTCTTT. This gives the protein CASSGRTGGRTEAFF.

In nucleotides, the CDR3 is TGTGCCAGCAGTTTACCTCAGGGTAATTCACCCCTCCACTTT. This gives the protein CASSLPQGNSPLHF. The V call is TRBV27, the J call TRBJ1-6; D possibly corresponds to TRBD1 (5 bases). Germline V gene sequence: CDR1 MNHEY, CDR2 SMNVEV (reference sequence). This CDR3 is 14 amino acids long. V was cut by 2 bases and J by 6 bases, with 8 bases left in between.

This chain uses TRBV2 with TRBJ1-1; D is uncertain. V lost 3 bases to trimming and J lost 5 bases, with 13 bases between them. This CDR3 region has 14 residues. The germline gives CDR1 SNHLY, CDR2 FYNNEI. The CDR3 coding sequence is TGTGCCAGCAGTGAGGAGGGTACGGGTACTGAAGCTTTCTTT. Its translation is CASSEEGTGTEAFF.

V gene TRBV7-9 combines with J gene TRBJ1-2, with D maybe TRBD1 (5 bases). V lost 4 bases, J lost 5 bases, and 8 bases lay in between. Germline V gene lookup returns CDR1 SEHNR and CDR2 FQNEAQ (reference sequence). This CDR3 is 12 amino acids long. DNA of the CDR3: TGTGCCAGCAGCTCGGGGGGTTATGGCTACACCTTC. Protein sequence: CASSSGGYGYTF. Full variable domain (outside the CDR3, taken from reference TRBV7-9 and TRBJ1-2): DTGVSQNPRHKITKRGQNVTFRCDPISEHNRLYWYRQTLGQGPEFLTYFQNEAQLEKSRLLSDRFSAERPKGSFSTLEIQRTEQGDSAMYLCASSSGGYGYTFGSGTRLTVV.

The chain employs TRBV5-6 and TRBJ1-4; no clear D gene. Trimming cost V 1 base and J 0 bases, with 7 bases left between them. The germline V gene has CDR1 SGHDT and CDR2 YYEEEE. This CDR3 spans 15 amino acids. DNA of the CDR3: TGTGCCAGCAGCTTGAGCGGGGCAACTAATGAAAAACTGTTTTTT. It translates to CASSLSGATNEKLFF.

V gene TRBV3-1 (or the pseudogene TRBV3-2) combines with J gene TRBJ2-3; weak D call: TRBD2 (7 bases). CDR3 length equals 14 residues. From germline, CDR1 is LGHDT and CDR2 YNNKEL (reference sequence). The V and J ends lost 6 bases and 3 bases respectively, with 13 bases between them. CDR3 residues: CASRRRGGTDTQYF. CDR3 nucleotides: TGTGCCAGCAGGCGGAGGGGGGGGACAGATACGCAGTATTTT.

The chain joins TRBV28 to TRBJ1-4; D perhaps matches TRBD1 (5 bases). Germline V gene lookup returns CDR1 MDHEN and CDR2 SYDVKM. V was shortened by 3 bases and J by 0 bases, with 8 bases between the two germline ends. The CDR3 spans 15 residues. CDR3 loop: CASSFGAATNEKLFF. The CDR3 DNA sequence: TGTGCCAGCAGTTTTGGGGCTGCAACTAATGAAAAACTGTTTTTT.

This chain uses TRBV4-2 with TRBJ1-6, with no clear D. The germline V and J ends were trimmed by 0 bases and 9 bases, with 6 bases remaining between them. Germline V gives CDR1 LGHNA, CDR2 YNFKEQ. The CDR3 is 13 residues long. CDR3 residues: CASSQDLFSPLHF. In DNA, the CDR3 is TGTGCCAGCAGCCAAGATCTCTTTTCACCCCTCCACTTT.

This chain connects TRBV6-5 to TRBJ1-1, with D perhaps TRBD1 (6 bases). The CDR3 length is 12 residues. Trimming stripped 7 bases from V and 3 bases from J, with 9 bases between. Germline lookup yields CDR1 MNHEY and CDR2 SVGAGI. Here the CDR3 DNA reads TGTGCCAGCAAGACAGGCGACACTGAAGCTTTCTTT. Encoded protein: CASKTGDTEAFF.

With respect to this clone: The sample carries other DNA sequences with the same CDR3. The chain carries TRBV29-1 and TRBJ2-1; the D gene is possibly TRBD2 (6 bases). The V and J ends lost 6 bases and 2 bases respectively, with 11 bases between them. Germline assignment: CDR1 SQVTM and CDR2 ANQGSEA. The CDR3 is 13 residues long. The CDR3 DNA is TGCAGCGTGGGTAGCGGACCCTACAATGAGCAGTTCTTC. This sequence encodes CSVGSGPYNEQFF.

The V call is TRBV11-3, the J call TRBJ2-3; 11 positions agree with TRBD2. Germline V gene data show CDR1 as SGHNT and CDR2 as YENEEA. The V gene end was trimmed by 5 bases and the J gene end by 5 bases; junction bases not matched to a gene: 3. The CDR3 is 14 residues long. CDR3 amino acids: CASSPGLAGDTQYF. DNA of the CDR3: TGTGCCAGCAGCCCTGGACTAGCGGGAGATACGCAGTATTTT.